This entry is about one T cell receptor (beta chain). What it binds is not known. CDR1 and CDR2 from the germline V gene are SGHNT and YYREEE (reference sequence). CDR3 length: 13 residues. Trimming took 2 bases from V and 4 from J, leaving 9 bases between them. This entry is derived from a study of cytomegalovirus exposure and HLA in healthy donors. Study-wide results and caveats: Rare TCR sequences predominated, though certain public TCRs were found in many donors.

The PCR made use of 60 Vbeta and 13 Jbeta primers. Assay: immunoSEQ multiplex PCR; the TCRdb copy retains only in-frame clones and omits some. Among approximately 170,000 clones listed, approximately 81% were seen once. Specimen: PBMCs. This chain links TRBV5-4 with TRBJ1-2; D remains ambiguous. This clonotype originated in a male donor in good health and CMV-seronegative. The CDR3 spells CASSLLRSYGYTF. The CDR3 DNA follows: TGTGCCAGCAGCTTACTACGTAGCTATGGCTACACCTTC.